This TCR beta chain was sequenced during a study of early T cells in non-severe SARS-CoV-2 infection. The wider study: Investigators sequenced bulk RNA drawn from unsorted whole blood, and chains remained unpaired.

J was trimmed by 7 bases and V by 1 base; bases with no gene match: 5. The V gene's germline CDR1 is SGHTA and CDR2 FQGNSA. This CDR3 is built from 15 residues. This clonotype was detected ten times or more. TCRdb re-called the 5' RACE reads through MiXCR, storing one row per CDR3 protein. The table has more than 45,000 distinct CDR3 sequences, about 7.7% seen once. V is TRBV7-2 and J is TRBJ2-1; 9 nucleotides align to TRBD1. Sample: whole blood. The TCR originated in an adult who was a healthcare worker with PCR-confirmed SARS-CoV-2 infection or an uninfected control (not recorded which). DNA of the CDR3: TGTGCCAGCAGCTTAGTCCGGACAGGGGTTAATGAGCAGTTCTTC. Amino acids: CASSLVRTGVNEQFF.